The 27 T cell receptor beta chains below were found in one sample sequenced in a study of T cells in Graves' hyperthyroidism and ophthalmopathy. TCR beta CDR3 regions were amplified from RNA transcripts. First-round RT-PCR targeting the TCR CDR3 was performed with the HTBI primer set. Via MiXCR, TCRdb re-called the multiplex PCR reads, giving one row per CDR3 protein. This table has about 500,000 distinct CDR3 sequences, roughly 16% appearing once. Sequencing used blood. The receptor set was obtained from a woman aged 25 to 39 with Graves' ophthalmopathy.

This clonotype turned up a few times. The chain uses TRBV9 and TRBJ2-1; 7 bases agree with TRBD2. V lost 4 bases to trimming and J lost 5 bases; unmatched junction nucleotides: 6. The CDR3 sequence is 14 residues long. CDR1 and CDR2 from the germline V gene are SGDLS and YYNGEE. The CDR3 DNA reads TGTGCCAGCAGCCAAAGTGGGACTAACAATGAGCAGTTCTTC. Translating it yields CASSQSGTNNEQFF.

The sample holds a few counts of this clonotype. This may arise from a read error, as a much more abundant clone is one base away. This sequence joins TRBV28 and TRBJ2-3, with a tentative D call TRBD1 (5 bases). Germline CDR1 reads MDHEN; CDR2 reads SYDVKM. This CDR3 comprises 11 residues. The DNA of the CDR3 is TGTGCCAGCAGCCATACAGGTACGCAGTATTTT. This gives the protein CASSHTGTQYF. The variable domain in full, with the rest retrieved from reference TRBV28 and TRBJ2-3, is DVKVTQSSRYLVKRTGEKVFLECVQDMDHENMFWYRQDPGLGLRLIYFSYDVKMKEKGDIPEGYSVSREKKERFSLILESASTNQTSMYLCASSHTGTQYFGPGTRLTVL.

In its sample, this clonotype was seen many times. This chain links TRBV30 with TRBJ1-2; D gene ambiguous. Per the germline V gene, CDR1 is GTSNPN and CDR2 is SVGIG (reference sequence). The CDR3 runs to 14 residues. Trimming took off 0 bases at V and 0 bases at J, with 8 bases between the two ends. The CDR3 loop is CAWSVKGSNYGYTF. CDR3 in DNA: TGTGCCTGGAGTGTCAAGGGTTCTAACTATGGCTACACCTTC.

This clonotype was picked up many times. This rearrangement joins TRBV5-1 to TRBJ2-4; 11 nucleotides agree with TRBD2. The germline V gene encodes CDR1 SGHRS and CDR2 YFSETQ. The trim removed 2 bases at V and 0 bases at J, leaving 10 bases unmatched. The CDR3 consists of 19 residues. The CDR3 reads CASSFDLAGGDVAKNIQYF. CDR3 in DNA: TGCGCCAGCAGCTTTGACCTAGCGGGAGGTGATGTAGCCAAAAACATTCAGTACTTC.

At least ten counts were recorded for this clonotype. V is TRBV20-1 and J is TRBJ2-7, with a possible D match to TRBD1 (6 bases). The CDR3 consists of 14 residues. Germline V gives CDR1 DFQATT, CDR2 SNEGSKA (reference sequence). V dropped 3 bases and J dropped 2 bases, with 14 bases sitting between them. The CDR3 nucleotides read TGCAGTGCTAGCCTACAGGGACCTCCCTACGAGCAGTACTTC. It codes for CSASLQGPPYEQYF.

This clonotype was seen at least ten times. V is TRBV18 and J is TRBJ2-1; D ambiguous. The CDR3 extends over 16 amino acids. V was cut by 3 bases and J by 4 bases, with 16 bases left in between. Germline-derived CDR1 and CDR2 are KGHSH and LQKENI. The CDR3 DNA reads TGTGCCAGCTCACCCGAGAGTCCCCCGGTTTACAATGAGCAGTTCTTC. Amino acids: CASSPESPPVYNEQFF.

The rearrangement links TRBV4-1 to TRBJ1-1; D unclear. Germline V gene sequence: CDR1 MGHRA, CDR2 YSYEKL. V lost 1 base to trimming and J lost 4 bases, with 10 bases between them. CDR3 length: 14 residues. The CDR3 DNA reads as TGCGCCAGCAGCCAAGGACGGTTGAGCACTGAAGCTTTCTTT. Encoded protein: CASSQGRLSTEAFF.

The V and J genes are TRBV19 and TRBJ1-5; the match to TRBD1 covers 8 bases. Germline trimming cut 5 bases from V and 6 bases from J; bases unmatched to any gene: 9. This CDR3 is 15 amino acids long. Per the germline V gene, CDR1 is LNHDA and CDR2 is SQIVND (reference sequence). The CDR3 coding sequence is TGTGCCAGTAGTCCCCGGACAGGGAGGCCTCAGCCCCAGCATTTT. Its translation: CASSPRTGRPQPQHF.

The genes are TRBV29-1 and TRBJ2-4; D gene ambiguous. The CDR3 is 14 residues long. CDR1 SQVTM and CDR2 ANQGSEA come from the germline V gene. V shed 4 bases and J shed 8 bases, with 18 bases lying between them. The CDR3 is CSVVVGGDGDIQYF. In nucleotides, the CDR3 is TGCAGCGTTGTCGTGGGTGGGGATGGTGACATTCAGTACTTC.

This chain joins TRBV20-1 and TRBJ1-2, with D unclear. Germline CDR1 DFQATT, CDR2 SNEGSKA (reference sequence). The CDR3 is 14 amino acids. V lost 0 bases, J lost 2 bases, and 10 bases lay in between. CDR3 bases: TGCAGTGCTAGAGATGACGGATTGAACTATGGCTACACCTTC. This translates into CSARDDGLNYGYTF.

The sample holds many counts of this clonotype. The rearrangement uses TRBV27 and TRBJ2-1; D not certain. CDR3 length: 15 residues. Per the germline V gene, CDR1 is MNHEY and CDR2 is SMNVEV (reference sequence). V lost 5 bases to trimming and J lost 0 bases, with 11 bases between them. The CDR3 here is CASSGLVSSYNEQFF. The CDR3 bases are TGTGCCAGCAGTGGCCTAGTAAGCTCCTACAATGAGCAGTTCTTC.

This clonotype came up many times. The chain employs TRBV3-1 and TRBJ2-1, with a possible D match to TRBD2 (5 bases). Germline CDR1 is LGHDT and CDR2 is YNNKEL (reference sequence). This CDR3 spans 11 amino acids. The V end was cut by 2 bases, the J end by 10 bases, with 6 bases between. CDR3 sequence reads: CASSQSGEQFF. The CDR3 DNA is TGTGCCAGCAGCCAATCGGGGGAGCAGTTCTTC.

In its sample, this clonotype was seen a few times. V usage is TRBV19 and J usage is TRBJ2-7, with 10 nucleotides matching TRBD2. The V and J ends lost 5 bases and 2 bases, in that order; junction bases with no gene match: 9. Germline CDR1 reads LNHDA; CDR2 reads SQIVND (reference sequence). The CDR3 contains 16 residues. This CDR3 is CASSSTNSGRAYEQYF. CDR3 nucleotide sequence: TGTGCCAGTAGTTCGACAAACAGCGGGAGGGCCTACGAGCAGTACTTC. Full variable domain (missing parts from reference TRBV19 and TRBJ2-7): DGGITQSPKYLFRKEGQNVTLSCEQNLNHDAMYWYRQDPGQGLRLIYYSQIVNDFQKGDIAEGYSVSREKKESFPLTVTSAQKNPTAFYLCASSSTNSGRAYEQYFGPGTRLTVT.

The V and J genes are TRBV25-1 and TRBJ2-3, with a tentative D call TRBD2 (5 bases). The CDR3 loop spans 15 amino acids. Trimming shortened V by 1 base and J by 3 bases, and 11 bases separated the two germline ends. CDR1 MGHDK and CDR2 SYGVNS come from the germline V gene. In DNA form, the CDR3 reads TGTGCCAGCAGTGAATCCGGGGTTGGTACAGATACGCAGTATTTT. Encoded protein: CASSESGVGTDTQYF.

CDR3 coding DNA: TGTGCCAGCAGCCCCTCCCGCGGGGGGAGAATCCTTTATGGCTACACCTTC. Translating it yields CASSPSRGGRILYGYTF. The V gene is TRBV7-6, the J gene TRBJ1-2; TRBD1 might be the D (5 bases). The germline gives CDR1 SGHVS, CDR2 FNYEAQ. The CDR3 contains 17 residues. V lost 5 bases and J 5 bases, leaving 24 bases between the germline ends.

This clonotype was recorded many times. The chain links TRBV3-1 to TRBJ2-7; D remains ambiguous. Per germline, CDR1 LGHDT and CDR2 YNNKEL (reference sequence). V lost 1 base, J lost 3 bases, and 7 bases lay in between. This CDR3 spans 13 amino acids. The CDR3 DNA reads TGTGCCAGCAGCCAAGTACAAAGCTACGAGCAGTACTTC. Its protein is CASSQVQSYEQYF.

V and J are TRBV28 and TRBJ2-4; 10 bases are a match to TRBD1. The germline gives CDR1 MDHEN, CDR2 SYDVKM. The CDR3 spans 17 residues. Trimming cost V 4 bases and J 1 base; bases outside gene matches: 7. CDR3 sequence (DNA): TGTGCCAGCAGTTCTCCCCCGGGACAGGGGGCCAAAAACATTCAGTACTTC. Residues: CASSSPPGQGAKNIQYF.

This clonotype was seen at least ten times. The V gene is TRBV5-5, the J gene TRBJ1-5, with D perhaps matching TRBD1 (6 bases). Trimming cost V 0 bases and J 4 bases, with 14 bases left between them. Germline CDR1 SGHKS, CDR2 YYEKEE (reference sequence). This CDR3 is 16 amino acids long. CDR3 amino acids: CASSLDGRGGNQPQHF. The CDR3 DNA sequence: TGTGCCAGCAGCTTGGATGGACGAGGGGGAAATCAGCCCCAGCATTTT.

The chain joins TRBV4-3 to TRBJ2-7; 9 positions match TRBD1. V lost 1 base and J lost 4; bases outside the gene matches: 5. Per the germline V gene, CDR1 is LGHNA and CDR2 is YSLEER. The CDR3 is 15 residues long. CDR3 coding DNA: TGCGCCAGCAGCCAAGGGACAGGGGTCGAATACGAGCAGTACTTC. Encoded protein: CASSQGTGVEYEQYF.

This clonotype showed up many times. The gene calls are TRBV3-1 and TRBJ2-7, with 9 positions matching TRBD2. Per the germline V gene, CDR1 is LGHDT and CDR2 is YNNKEL (reference sequence). CDR3 length: 17 residues. V dropped 0 bases and J dropped 2; count of bases not matched to a gene: 8. The CDR3 sequence is CASSQDGGGRETYEQYF. The CDR3 DNA sequence: TGTGCCAGCAGCCAAGATGGGGGCGGGAGGGAAACCTACGAGCAGTACTTC.

The V gene is TRBV19, the J gene TRBJ1-1; D unresolved. Trimming removed 7 bases from V and 1 base from J, with 4 bases in between. This CDR3 spans 11 amino acids. CDR1 is LNHDA and CDR2 is SQIVND in the germline V gene (reference sequence). For the CDR3, the DNA is TGTGCCAGTACGAAGAACACTGAAGCTTTCTTT. It translates to CASTKNTEAFF.

The J gene is TRBJ2-3, the V gene TRBV3-1; TRBD1 matches 7 bases. The CDR3 consists of 16 residues. With V trimmed by 6 bases and J by 2 bases, 11 bases remained unmatched. CDR1 is LGHDT and CDR2 is YNNKEL in the germline V gene (reference sequence). The DNA for the CDR3 is TGTGCCAGCAGTGCATCCGACAGGGTAAACACAGATACGCAGTATTTT. Translated, it gives CASSASDRVNTDTQYF.

Only a few counts were recorded for this clonotype. The chain links TRBV13 to TRBJ2-1; D remains unclear. The CDR3 length is 15 residues. Between the trimmed V and J ends, which lost 0 bases and 5 bases, there was a span of 11 bases. CDR1 is PRHDT, CDR2 FYEKMQ, per germline (reference sequence). CDR3 sequence reads: CASSLGQEAHNEQFF. CDR3 sequence (DNA): TGTGCCAGCAGCTTAGGGCAGGAAGCACACAATGAGCAGTTCTTC. The full variable domain, rest sourced from reference TRBV13 and TRBJ2-1, is AAGVIQSPRHLIKEKRETATLKCYPIPRHDTVYWYQQGPGQDPQFLISFYEKMQSDKGSIPDRFSAQQFSDYHSELNMSSLELGDSALYFCASSLGQEAHNEQFFGPGTRLTVL.

This clonotype has only a few counts. The chain joins TRBV7-6 to TRBJ2-7, with 7 bases that match TRBD2. The CDR3 runs to 18 residues. Germline V gives CDR1 SGHVS, CDR2 FNYEAQ. The V gene end was trimmed by 5 bases and the J gene end by 3 bases; junction bases not matched to a gene: 19. The DNA for the CDR3 is TGTGCCAGCAGCCCCCCTGTGGGCGGGAGTGTGTATGGCTACGAGCAGTACTTC. Translation: CASSPPVGGSVYGYEQYF. The variable domain in full, with the rest retrieved from reference TRBV7-6 and TRBJ2-7, is GAGVSQSPRYKVTKRGQDVALRCDPISGHVSLYWYRQALGQGPEFLTYFNYEAQQDKSGLPNDRFSAERPEGSISTLTIQRTEQRDSAMYRCASSPPVGGSVYGYEQYFGPGTRLTVT.

The sample holds many counts of this clonotype. The chain couples TRBV6-2 or TRBV6-3 to TRBJ2-3; 8 nucleotides agree with TRBD2. Germline CDR1 is MNHEY and CDR2 is SVGEGT. This CDR3 contains 16 residues. J gave up 1 base and V 2 bases, and 5 bases lay outside the gene matches. The CDR3 DNA follows: TGTGCCAGCAGTTACGCCGGGACTAGAGGCACAGATACGCAGTATTTT. It codes for CASSYAGTRGTDTQYF.

J is TRBJ1-5 and V is TRBV5-6, with 11 bases lining up with TRBD1. This CDR3 comprises 18 residues. CDR1 and CDR2 from the germline V gene are SGHDT and YYEEEE. V dropped 1 base and J dropped 6; count of bases not matched to a gene: 12. CDR3 sequence: CASSLSGGTGGWSQPQHF. The CDR3, as DNA: TGTGCCAGCAGCTTGAGTGGAGGGACAGGGGGTTGGAGTCAGCCCCAGCATTTT. Combining the CDR3 with reference TRBV5-6 and TRBJ1-5 gives the whole variable domain DAGVTQSPTHLIKTRGQQVTLRCSPKSGHDTVSWYQQALGQGPQFIFQYYEEEERQRGNFPDRFSGHQFPNYSSELNVNALLLGDSALYLCASSLSGGTGGWSQPQHFGDGTRLSIL.

Only a few counts were recorded for this clonotype. This rearrangement joins TRBV6-5 to TRBJ1-1, with D uncertain. Germline V gene sequence: CDR1 MNHEY, CDR2 SVGAGI. The CDR3 runs to 13 residues. The V end lost 2 bases, the J end lost 0 bases, and 4 bases lay between the germline ends. The chain's CDR3 is CASSYDMNTEAFF. The CDR3 coding sequence is TGTGCCAGCAGTTACGACATGAACACTGAAGCTTTCTTT.